These T cell receptor beta chains were read from a single sample in a study of CD8+CD57+ T cells in acquired aplastic anemia. TCRdb re-called the reads with MiXCR, one entry per CDR3 protein. Among some 170,000 distinct CDR3 sequences listed, about 60% were seen once. Material for sequencing was sorted CD4+, CD8+, or CD8+CD57+ T cells (not recorded which) from PBMCs. The source is a human donor with aplastic anemia. Each CDR3 is given without its conserved first and last residue.

13 TRBV7-9 ASSSGSVSADTQY
10 TRBV29-1 SQEAGQGGYT
11 TRBV7-2 ASSQDSAYEQY
14 TRBV12-3/TRBV12-4 ASSLAAGILNQPQH
14 TRBV5-1 ASSSQIQGNHETQY
14 TRBV4-1 ASSQSPGLYNSPLH
11 TRBV29-1 SVEDRAGNEQF
14 TRBV7-2 ASSLQGGGFTDTQY
11 TRBV10-1 ARVLKIGSPLH
12 TRBV9 ASSVGQEYQPQH
13 TRBV7-2 ASSLNSGNQETQY
14 TRBV5-1 ASSLGTGGASDTQY
11 TRBV7-9 AILTSGGYEQY